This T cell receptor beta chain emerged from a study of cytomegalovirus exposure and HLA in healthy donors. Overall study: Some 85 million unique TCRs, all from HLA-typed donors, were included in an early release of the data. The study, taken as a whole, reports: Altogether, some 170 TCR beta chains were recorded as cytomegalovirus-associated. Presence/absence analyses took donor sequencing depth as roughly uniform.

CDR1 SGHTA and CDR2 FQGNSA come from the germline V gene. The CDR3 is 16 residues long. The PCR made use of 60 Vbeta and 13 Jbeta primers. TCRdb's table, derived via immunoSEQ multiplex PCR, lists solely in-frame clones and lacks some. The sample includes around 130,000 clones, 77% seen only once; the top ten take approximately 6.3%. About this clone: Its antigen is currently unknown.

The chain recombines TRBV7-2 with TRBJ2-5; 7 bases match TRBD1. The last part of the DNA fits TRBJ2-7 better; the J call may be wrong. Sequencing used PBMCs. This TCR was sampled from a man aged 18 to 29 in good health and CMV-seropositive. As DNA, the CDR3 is TGTGCCAGCAGCCCTATAGGGCGACAGGGTCCCCACGAGCAGTACTTC. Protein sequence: CASSPIGRQGPHEQYF.